This TCR beta chain was found in a study of TIL therapy for anti-PD-1-resistant metastatic lung cancer. Study context: Median tumor mutation burden was more than 1.4 mutations per megabase.

The time point here: pre-treatment sample, taken before nivolumab and TIL therapy. The tumor samples were excised metastases, mostly pleural nodules or supraclavicular lymph nodes. This was the immunoSEQ v3 assay. TCRdb keeps only in-frame clones here, not all; method: immunoSEQ multiplex PCR. The data show approximately 95,000 clones, roughly two thirds seen once. Trimming pared 2 bases from V and 6 bases from J, leaving 14 bases between. This CDR3 spans 15 amino acids. Per the germline V gene, CDR1 is SNHLY and CDR2 is FYNNEI. The source of this sequence is a person aged 25 to 79 with non-small cell lung cancer. The chain couples TRBV2 to TRBJ2-1; no definite D call. Material: tumor tissue, obtained at baseline. In DNA, the CDR3 is TGTGCCAGCAGTGAAAACGGACGCTGGTTCAATGAGCAGTTCTTC. It translates to CASSENGRWFNEQFF. Based on the CDR3 plus reference TRBV2 and TRBJ2-1, the full variable domain is EPEVTQTPSHQVTQMGQEVILRCVPISNHLYFYWYRQILGQKVEFLVSFYNNEISEKSEIFDDQFSVERPDGSNFTLKIRSTKLEDSAMYFCASSENGRWFNEQFFGPGTRLTVL.